Each of the 15 T cell receptor delta chains below was sequenced from the same sample in a study of gamma-delta T cells after stem cell transplantation. TCRdb reran clone calling via CATT on the RT-PCR reads. The table includes over 8,500 delta-chain clones, about 1.2% detected once. The sequencing input was gamma-delta T cells. The receptors originated from a human donor. It is not recorded whose cells these are; they may come from a transplant donor.

Details on this clone: It may be a read error: a sequence one base away is much more abundant. In the same sample, other DNA sequences code for this CDR3. This chain joins TRDV2 and TRDJ1, with D tentatively TRDD3 (6 bases). The CDR3 is 20 amino acids. Germline V gives CDR1 GEAIGNYY, CDR2 EKD. The germline V and J ends were trimmed by 1 base and 3 bases, with 29 bases remaining between them. The DNA for the CDR3 is TGTGCCTGTGACACGCTTTTCCGGGCTGGGGATCCTTCTGGGCCCGATAAACTCATCTTT. Amino acid sequence: CACDTLFRAGDPSGPDKLIF.

Concerning this clone itself: This sequence may be a read error, since a much larger clone differs from it by one base. This sample also contains other DNA sequences that code for the same CDR3. The genes are TRDV2 and TRDJ1; possibly TRDD3 for D (5 bases). CDR1 and CDR2 from the germline V gene are GEAIGNYY and EKD. This CDR3 comprises 18 residues. V gave up 3 bases and J gave up 0 bases, with 22 bases separating them. The CDR3 nucleotides read TGTGCCTGTGACCCCGCTGGATATCCGGGGGTCAACACCGATAAACTCATCTTT. This encodes CACDPAGYPGVNTDKLIF.

In the case of this clone: One end of the junction fails to match germline, which may point to a read error. V is TRDV2 and J is TRDJ3; 12 nucleotides agree with TRDD3. The CDR3 runs 20 residues. The germline V gene has CDR1 GEAIGNYY and CDR2 EKD. The CDR3, as DNA: TGTGCCTGTGACAAAACTGGGGGATACCCTAGCTCCCGGGACACCCGACAGATGTTTTTC. This translates into CACDKTGGYPSSRDTRQMFF.

At least ten counts were recorded for this clone. A far larger clone is just one base off, so this is likely a read error. This CDR3 is also generated by other DNA sequences in the sample. V and J are TRDV2 and TRDJ3; D remains ambiguous. This CDR3 has 18 amino acids. CDR1 is GEAIGNYY, CDR2 EKD, per germline. The CDR3 DNA follows: TGCGCCTGTGACACCGTAGCGGAAAGCTCCTGGGACACCCGACAGATGTTTTTC. Encoded protein: CACDTVAESSWDTRQMFF.

Of note for this clone: This DNA's translation differs at residue 12 from TCRdb's protein, which comes from a much larger clone; a read error is likely, and the protein shown is translated from the DNA. The V call is TRDV2, the J call TRDJ4, with 9 bases lining up with TRDD3. Germline V gene data show CDR1 as GEAIGNYY and CDR2 as EKD. The CDR3 runs to 15 residues. Here the CDR3 reads CACDTLGDDTRHLIF. The DNA for the CDR3 is TGTGCCTGTGACACGCTGGGGGATGACACCAGACACCTGATCTTT.

Notes on this clone: The protein TCRdb gives is from a much larger clone and does not agree with this DNA's translation at residue 13, likely a read error; the protein shown here comes from the DNA. V usage is TRDV2 and J usage is TRDJ1; 7 bases agree with TRDD3. The CDR3 consists of 15 residues. Germline V CDR1 and CDR2: GEAIGNYY, EKD. In DNA, the CDR3 is TGTGCCTGTGAGCGACTGGGGCCGTACACCGATAAACCCATCTTT. Translating it yields CACERLGPYTDKPIF.

There are a few counts of this clone. TCRdb's protein, taken from a much larger clone, differs from this DNA's translation at residue 7, likely owing to a read error; the protein displayed comes from the DNA. This chain joins TRDV2 and TRDJ3; D unclear. Between the trimmed V and J ends, which lost 0 bases and 3 bases, there was a span of 14 bases. Germline V lookup: CDR1 GEAIGNYY, CDR2 EKD. This CDR3 is 18 amino acids long. In nucleotides, the CDR3 is TGTGCCTGTGACACCGTGCAGAGTAGGGACTGGGACACCCGACAGATGTTTTTC. Translated, it gives CACDTVQSRDWDTRQMFF.

This clone is termed medium-sized. The V call is TRDV2, the J call TRDJ1, with 10 bases aligning to TRDD3. V lost 0 bases to trimming and J lost 1 base; unmatched junction nucleotides: 19. CDR3 length: 21 residues. Germline CDR1 GEAIGNYY, CDR2 EKD. CDR3 in DNA: TGTGCCTGTGACACCGTGAAGTTGGGGGATACCCGACCGGTGGCCACCGATAAACTCATCTTT. It encodes CACDTVKLGDTRPVATDKLIF.

For this clone: With a far larger clone one base away, a read error is the likely cause. The sample contains more than one DNA sequence encoding this CDR3. This rearrangement joins TRDV2 to TRDJ1, with D perhaps matching TRDD1 (5 bases). The germline gives CDR1 GEAIGNYY, CDR2 EKD. V was clipped by 3 bases and J by 3 bases, with 16 bases between them. The CDR3 contains 15 residues. The CDR3 DNA sequence: TGTGCCTGTGACTCGATAGTTGGACAGCCCGATAAACTCATCTTT. Residues: CACDSIVGQPDKLIF.

This clone was seen repeatedly, ten times or more. This sequence joins TRDV2 and TRDJ1, with D uncertain. Germline V gene lookup returns CDR1 GEAIGNYY and CDR2 EKD. The CDR3 consists of 17 residues. The V and J ends lost 0 bases and 0 bases respectively, with 16 bases between them. CDR3 DNA: TGTGCCTGTGACACCGTTGGGCGAAGCCCGTACACCGATAAACTCATCTTT. Residues: CACDTVGRSPYTDKLIF.

Note on this clone: A much larger clone differs from this one at a single base, so this may be a read error. The same CDR3 is also encoded by other DNA sequences in this sample. This rearrangement joins TRDV2 to TRDJ3; 10 bases align to TRDD3. In germline, CDR1 is GEAIGNYY, CDR2 EKD. The CDR3 contains 20 residues. This chain's CDR3 is CACDTAGGYAGSWDTRQMFF. DNA for the CDR3: TGTGCCTGTGACACCGCCGGGGGATACGCAGGGTCCTGGGACACCCGACAGATGTTTTTT.

This clone was counted between two and nine times. The CDR3 bases are TGTGCCTGTGACCCCCTCCGGAGACCCAGAAGTACTGGGGGGTCGTACACCGATAAACTCATCTTT. Residues: CACDPLRRPRSTGGSYTDKLIF. The chain has TRDV2 and TRDJ1; 8 bases match TRDD3. In germline, CDR1 is GEAIGNYY, CDR2 EKD. With V trimmed by 3 bases and J by 0 bases, 26 bases remained unmatched. The CDR3 consists of 22 residues.

The rearrangement links TRDV2 to TRDJ1; 9 bases agree with TRDD3. Trimming cost V 2 bases and J 1 base; bases outside gene matches: 10. This CDR3 contains 17 residues. The germline V gene has CDR1 GEAIGNYY and CDR2 EKD. The CDR3 here is CACDKVSGGYSTDKLIF. In DNA, the CDR3 is TGTGCCTGTGACAAAGTATCCGGGGGATACTCCACCGATAAACTCATCTTT.

As for this clone: The TCRdb protein, from a much larger clone, departs from this DNA's translation at residue 10, likely by read error; the protein shown derives from the DNA. The sample has other DNA sequences that encode this CDR3 too. The gene calls are TRDV2 and TRDJ1; TRDD3 aligns across 7 bases. The CDR3 spans 16 residues. V shed 0 bases and J 2 bases; nucleotides not matched to a gene: 8. Germline CDR1 is GEAIGNYY and CDR2 is EKD. The CDR3 here is CACDTVGDRGTDKLIF. The CDR3 region has the DNA TGTGCCTGTGACACCGTCGGGGATAGGGGGACCGATAAACTCATCTTT.

By frequency in the sample, this clone is medium-sized. This chain uses TRDV2 with TRDJ1; the match to TRDD3 covers 10 bases. Germline CDR1 reads GEAIGNYY; CDR2 reads EKD. Trimming removed 3 bases from V and 5 bases from J; junction bases left unmatched: 11. The CDR3 loop spans 16 amino acids. The CDR3 sequence: CACDSLVGDTMDKLIF. The CDR3 DNA follows: TGTGCCTGTGACTCGCTGGTGGGGGATACAATGGATAAACTCATCTTT.